The text below deals with one T cell receptor (beta chain). Its specific antigen is unknown. Per-base quality was not reported, and no clone a single base away is much larger than it. Other nucleotide sequences from this sample produce the same CDR3. The sample originates from a study of blood T cell repertoires in COVID-19 (dated by TCRdb to about 2020). About the full investigation: Samples covering the acute and convalescent phases of COVID-19 were provided by collaborators in the United States, Italy and Spain. The material from the prospective study consisted of cDNA or gDNA derived from T cells, B-cell-depleted T cells, or PBMCs. The repertoires were released in a freely available public database intended as a resource for research on the immune response to SARS-CoV-2. The sample metadata nearly always contained a de-identified subject ID, COVID-19 status, age in years and sex. Where available, HLA class I and class II types were taken from metadata supplied by the sample provider and were not determined by assay-based typing. The samples were drawn from two sources: the first 160 participants of the ongoing ImmuneRACE study, and fewer than 1,500 subjects contributed by 6 global collaborators. The dataset comprised deeply sampled blood TCRbeta repertoires from subjects exposed to, actively infected with, or recovered from COVID-19.

Broader findings and caveats from the paper: The quantity of clinical and demographic metadata differed by source and by participant and was supplied without curation.

Whole blood was collected in K2EDTA tubes by collaborating institutions according to the institutions' own protocols. For TCRbeta analysis, collaborators shipped samples in one of three forms: frozen whole blood, isolated PBMCs, or DNA extracted from either of those sample types. The CDR3, cysteine through phenylalanine, is 15 amino acids long. Only the CDR3 portion is preserved as DNA: 45 bases, with reading frame beginning at the first base. The germline V gene gives CDR1 as SGHRS and CDR2 as YFSETQ. Trimming takes 0 bases from V and 0 bases from J, and the germline ends sit 7 bases apart. TCRbeta CDR3 regions were amplified from genomic DNA by means of the immunoSEQ Assay, a bias-controlled multiplex PCR. The source study handled its data this way. The number of nucleated cells in each sample was estimated from the amplification of reference gene primers within the assay. Sequence reads were collapsed and filtered to measure the absolute abundance of every unique TCRbeta CDR3 rearrangement. For each sample, productive Simpson clonality was calculated by taking the square root of Simpson's diversity index across productive rearrangements. TCRdb carries this immuneACCESS record with in-frame sequences only. Its versions omit some clonotypes, under half of them owing to an unresolved V gene in the studies checked, with the rest unexplained. From that table come the V and J calls and clone size; the DNA was used to work out D and trimming. Here the sample has roughly 70,000 clones; about 87% occur a single time. About 6% of the sample is held by the ten biggest clonotypes.

The sample comprised peripheral blood. The rearranged chain carries TRBV5-1 and TRBJ1-5, with no D gene named confidently. This clonotype originated in a woman aged 70-85 years with acute or convalescent COVID-19. CDR3 loop: CASSLEGDSNQPQHF. The bases read TGCGCCAGCAGCTTGGAGGGAGATAGCAATCAGCCCCAGCATTTT.